This is a list of T cell receptor beta chains from one sample in a study of T-cell memory formation after mild COVID-19. TCRdb reprocessed the 5' RACE reads with MiXCR, giving one entry per CDR3 protein. The sample lists roughly 160,000 distinct CDR3 sequences; 10% to 15% were seen once. The source material was PBMCs or a T cell subset sorted from them (not recorded which). The receptors shown here come from a man younger than 30 who had mild COVID-19 (a few samples of this study predate the infection). Cell type and time point are not known. Both conserved end residues are part of each CDR3. The D gene is left open where the match is weak. For some rows the clone size is stated as once, few or many, or as a class when expanded; others skip it.

clone size | D gene | J gene | V gene | CDR3 protein | CDR3 DNA
. | . | TRBJ2-2 | TRBV7-6 | CASSLGQGRNTGELFF | TGTGCCAGCAGCTTAGGGCAGGGTAGGAACACCGGGGAGCTGTTTTTT
few | TRBD1 | TRBJ1-4 | TRBV28 | CASSRTGGGEKLFF | TGTGCCAGCAGCCGGACAGGGGGAGGAGAAAAACTGTTTTTT
few | TRBD2 | TRBJ2-7 | TRBV4-1 | CASSLTRLAGGEQYF | TGCGCCAGCAGCCTTACACGACTAGCGGGTGGCGAGCAGTACTTC
. | . | TRBJ2-7 | TRBV7-9 | CASSPTPGSSYEQYF | TGTGCCAGCAGCCCTACCCCAGGAAGCTCCTACGAGCAGTACTTC
. | . | TRBJ2-3 | TRBV5-1 | CASSFGVADTQYF | TGCGCCAGCAGCTTCGGGGTCGCAGATACGCAGTATTTT
. | TRBD2 | TRBJ2-3 | TRBV5-1 | CASSSLTSSTDTQYF | TGCGCCAGCAGCTCCCTGACTAGCTCTACCGATACGCAGTATTTT
few | . | TRBJ2-1 | TRBV5-1 | CASSLLGAAYHEQFF | TGCGCCAGCAGCTTGCTCGGGGCGGCTTATCATGAGCAGTTCTTC
few | . | TRBJ1-2 | TRBV7-2 | CASRTGTDYGYTF | TGTGCCAGCAGGACCGGGACGGACTATGGCTACACCTTC
. | TRBD2 | TRBJ2-5 | TRBV25-1 | CASSEPGLAGTGTQYF | TGTGCCAGCAGTGAACCGGGACTAGCGGGGACGGGGACCCAGTACTTC
few | TRBD1 | TRBJ2-5 | TRBV4-1 | CASSHTGTGQETQYF | TGCGCCAGCAGCCACACCGGGACAGGGCAAGAGACCCAGTACTTC
. | TRBD1 | TRBJ1-5 | TRBV7-9 | CASSPDRVGRNQPQHF | TGTGCCAGCAGCCCGGACAGGGTTGGTCGCAATCAGCCCCAGCATTTT
. | TRBD1 | TRBJ1-2 | TRBV6-2/TRBV6-3 | CASTTTGGYGYTF | TGTGCCAGCACCACCACAGGGGGATATGGCTACACCTTC
many | . | TRBJ2-3 | TRBV5-4 | CASSPSGLGGDTQYF | TGTGCCAGCAGCCCGTCCGGACTGGGCGGGGATACGCAGTATTTT
many | . | TRBJ2-7 | TRBV7-2 | CASSLAGTSLYREQYF | TGTGCCAGCAGCTTAGCTGGGACTTCCCTATACCGCGAGCAGTACTTC
few | TRBD2 | TRBJ2-1 | TRBV7-3 | CASSFLAGVEQFF | TGTGCCAGCAGCTTTCTAGCGGGGGTTGAGCAGTTCTTC
many | . | TRBJ2-6 | TRBV5-1 | CASSTTSGAGANVLTF | TGCGCCAGCAGCACCACCTCGGGGGCTGGGGCCAACGTCCTGACTTTC
few | . | TRBJ2-5 | TRBV5-1 | CASSSGRGGETQYF | TGCGCCAGCAGCTCTGGCAGGGGAGGAGAGACCCAGTACTTC
. | . | TRBJ1-1 | TRBV2 | CASPPTRVADTEAFF | TGTGCCAGCCCCCCGACCCGGGTGGCGGACACTGAAGCTTTCTTT
. | . | TRBJ1-3 | TRBV5-1 | CASSGPDSGNTIYF | TGCGCCAGCAGCGGGCCCGACTCTGGAAACACCATATATTTT
. | . | TRBJ2-7 | TRBV20-1 | CSASAGRFYEQYF | TGCAGTGCTAGTGCGGGACGCTTCTACGAGCAGTACTTC
few | . | TRBJ1-3 | TRBV7-2 | CASSLVSWVGNTIYF | TGTGCCAGCAGCTTAGTATCCTGGGTTGGAAACACCATATATTTT
. | . | TRBJ1-2 | TRBV19 | CASQSGQPSGYTF | TGTGCCAGTCAATCAGGACAGCCTTCTGGCTACACCTTC
few | . | TRBJ2-1 | TRBV24-1 | CATSRGRDNEQFF | TGTGCCACCAGTCGCGGCCGAGACAATGAGCAGTTCTTC
few | . | TRBJ2-7 | TRBV20-1 | CSALPTGRGTYEQYF | TGCAGTGCTCTACCCACAGGGCGAGGGACCTACGAGCAGTACTTC
many | . | TRBJ2-1 | TRBV12-3/TRBV12-4 | CASTGGGRRDEQFF | TGTGCCAGCACGGGAGGGGGCAGGCGCGATGAGCAGTTCTTC
. | TRBD2 | TRBJ2-1 | TRBV7-3 | CASSLAGGLYNEQFF | TGTGCCAGCAGCTTAGCGGGGGGCCTCTACAATGAGCAGTTCTTC
. | TRBD1 | TRBJ1-6 | TRBV5-1 | CASSTSGGTNSPLHF | TGCGCCAGCAGTACTTCAGGGGGTACCAATTCACCCCTCCACTTT
few | . | TRBJ1-3 | TRBV6-5 | CASSYSWSGISSGNTIYF | TGTGCCAGCAGTTACTCGTGGAGCGGGATTAGCTCTGGAAACACCATATATTTT
. | TRBD1 | TRBJ1-3 | TRBV12-3/TRBV12-4 | CASSRDRGSTGNTIYF | TGTGCCAGCAGTCGGGACAGGGGATCGACTGGAAACACCATATATTTT
. | . | TRBJ2-5 | TRBV10-3 | CAISESLGQETQYF | TGTGCCATCAGTGAGTCGTTAGGTCAAGAGACCCAGTACTTC
. | TRBD1 | TRBJ1-2 | TRBV7-3 | CASRYRDREDYGYTF | TGTGCCAGCAGGTACCGGGACAGGGAAGACTATGGCTACACCTTC
. | . | TRBJ2-6 | TRBV24-1 | CATSEGPGANVLTF | TGTGCCACCAGTGAGGGGCCTGGGGCCAACGTCCTGACTTTC
few | TRBD2 | TRBJ2-1 | TRBV3-1 | CASSHTSGGATEQFF | TGTGCCAGCAGCCATACTAGCGGGGGGGCTACTGAGCAGTTCTTC
few | TRBD2 | TRBJ2-5 | TRBV20-1 | CSARDLKRGRRETQYF | TGCAGTGCTAGAGATCTGAAGCGGGGGCGGAGAGAGACCCAGTACTTC
few | TRBD1 | TRBJ2-3 | TRBV5-1 | CASSLVAGTDPDTQYF | TGCGCCAGCAGCTTGGTCGCCGGGACAGATCCAGATACGCAGTATTTT
few | TRBD1 | TRBJ2-3 | TRBV7-2 | CASSLEGGLLPYF | TGTGCCAGCAGCTTAGAAGGGGGCCTGCTTCCGTATTTT
. | . | TRBJ2-1 | TRBV5-1 | CASSLSELGINEQFF | TGCGCCAGCAGCTTGTCGGAGCTAGGAATTAATGAGCAGTTCTTC
few | . | TRBJ2-5 | TRBV5-5 | CASSLIGGVGQETQYF | TGTGCCAGCAGCTTGATTGGTGGCGTGGGGCAAGAGACCCAGTACTTC
few | . | TRBJ2-3 | TRBV18 | CASSPPATLTDTQYF | TGTGCCAGCTCACCACCGGCTACACTCACAGATACGCAGTATTTT
. | TRBD1 | TRBJ2-3 | TRBV20-1 | CSADRGAHPF | TGCAGTGCCGACAGGGGAGCCCACCCATTT
few | . | TRBJ1-1 | TRBV9 | CASSVGGRPNTEAFF | TGTGCCAGCAGCGTAGGGGGCAGGCCGAACACTGAAGCTTTCTTT
few | TRBD2 | TRBJ2-1 | TRBV20-1 | CSAISGLAHEQFF | TGCAGTGCCATATCGGGACTAGCCCATGAGCAGTTCTTC
many | TRBD2 | TRBJ2-5 | TRBV12-3/TRBV12-4 | CASSSTSGGQETQYF | TGTGCCAGCAGTTCGACTAGCGGGGGACAAGAGACCCAGTACTTC
. | . | TRBJ2-1 | TRBV7-2 | CASSFGRDREQFF | TGTGCCAGCAGCTTCGGAAGGGATCGTGAGCAGTTCTTC
. | . | TRBJ2-3 | TRBV5-1 | CASSLVDYTDTQYF | TGCGCCAGCAGCTTGGTTGACTACACAGATACGCAGTATTTT
. | . | TRBJ2-2 | TRBV7-3 | CASSPGGYGAVNGELFF | TGTGCCAGCAGCCCCGGGGGTTACGGGGCGGTCAACGGGGAGCTGTTTTTT
. | . | TRBJ2-6 | TRBV21-1 | CASSALRYSGANVLTF | TGTGCCAGCAGCGCTTTAAGGTACTCTGGGGCCAACGTCCTGACTTTC
. | TRBD1 | TRBJ2-2 | TRBV20-1 | CSGVDRITGELFF | TGCAGTGGGGTGGACAGGATAACCGGGGAGCTGTTTTTT
. | TRBD1 | TRBJ2-2 | TRBV7-8 | CASSSMTGMRTGELFF | TGTGCCAGCAGCTCTATGACAGGGATGCGAACCGGGGAGCTGTTTTTT
. | . | TRBJ2-3 | TRBV20-1 | CSASVYGTPRRHF | TGCAGTGCTAGCGTATACGGGACTCCCAGACGGCATTTT
few | TRBD1 | TRBJ2-3 | TRBV5-1 | CASSLEPTGASTDTQYF | TGCGCCAGCAGCTTGGAGCCGACAGGGGCCAGCACAGATACGCAGTATTTT
. | . | TRBJ2-1 | TRBV12-3/TRBV12-4 | CASGGIGGNEQFF | TGTGCCAGCGGGGGTATTGGCGGCAATGAGCAGTTCTTC
. | TRBD1 | TRBJ2-1 | TRBV5-1 | CASSPEGSPGQVNNEQFF | TGCGCCAGCTCCCCCGAGGGATCCCCGGGACAGGTGAACAATGAGCAGTTCTTC
many | . | TRBJ1-1 | TRBV20-1 | CSASDGFMNTEAFF | TGCAGTGCTAGTGACGGATTCATGAACACTGAAGCTTTCTTT
. | . | TRBJ2-2 | TRBV5-1 | CASSLDQGGTGELFF | TGCGCCAGCAGCTTGGATCAGGGGGGGACCGGGGAGCTGTTTTTT
once | . | TRBJ2-2 | TRBV7-2 | CASSTAGTGELFF | TGTGCCAGCAGCACGGCGGGGACCGGGGAGCTGTTTTTT
few | TRBD1 | TRBJ2-1 | TRBV4-2 | CASSQEGQQQFF | TGTGCCAGCAGCCAAGAGGGACAGCAGCAGTTCTTC